The 10 T cell receptor beta chains below were found in one sample sequenced in a study of cytomegalovirus exposure and HLA in healthy donors. Sequencing was performed with immunoSEQ multiplex PCR; in TCRdb, only in-frame clones are kept and a portion is missing. The sample has 110,000 to 150,000 clones; almost 85% are singletons. Sample: PBMCs. Receptors were obtained from a woman in her twenties or thirties in good health and CMV-seronegative.

The chain has TRBV27 and TRBJ1-3; D not certain. The CDR3 contains 13 residues. Deletions cut 2 bases from V and 8 bases from J, with 10 bases between. Germline V gives CDR1 MNHEY, CDR2 SMNVEV (reference sequence). The CDR3 region has the DNA TGTGCCAGCAGTTTAACGGCTAGAGACACCATATATTTT. Translated, it gives CASSLTARDTIYF.

The rearrangement uses TRBV29-1 and TRBJ1-1, with D hard to call. Germline CDR1 SQVTM, CDR2 ANQGSEA. The germline V and J ends were trimmed by 6 bases and 0 bases, with 11 bases remaining between them. The CDR3 consists of 13 residues. The CDR3 coding sequence is TGCAGCGTGGCGGATGTTATGAACACTGAAGCTTTCTTT. It codes for CSVADVMNTEAFF.

V and J are TRBV27 and TRBJ2-7, with D possibly TRBD1 on 5 matching bases. V lost 3 bases and J 3 bases, leaving 9 bases between the germline ends. This CDR3 has 13 residues. The germline gives CDR1 MNHEY, CDR2 SMNVEV (reference sequence). In DNA, the CDR3 is TGTGCCAGCAGTTTTTCCAGGGACTACGAGCAGTACTTC. It specifies CASSFSRDYEQYF.

The rearrangement links TRBV5-5 to TRBJ1-6, with 11 positions matching TRBD1. J lost 10 bases, V lost 4 bases, and 4 bases had no gene match. Germline CDR1 is SGHKS and CDR2 is YYEKEE (reference sequence). The CDR3 totals 14 residues. In nucleotides, the CDR3 is TGTGCCAGCAGCATGTGGACAGGGGGCTCACCCCTCCACTTT. Translation gives CASSMWTGGSPLHF.

The chain employs TRBV7-3 and TRBJ2-1; TRBD2 agrees at 8 bases. Trimming took 5 bases from V and 6 from J; bases not matched to a gene: 15. The CDR3 spans 17 residues. Germline CDR1 SGHTA, CDR2 FQGTGA. CDR3 nucleotide sequence: TGTGCCAGCAGCCCCGCCGGGGGGCGGGGGGACCGCAATGAGCAGTTCTTC. This gives the protein CASSPAGGRGDRNEQFF.

This clone was seen only once. The chain uses TRBV29-1 and TRBJ1-3; D ambiguous. The germline CDR1 and CDR2 sequences are SQVTM and ANQGSEA. This CDR3 comprises 14 residues. V lost 6 bases and J lost 0, with 12 bases in between. The CDR3 here is CSVRAGGSGNTIYF. The CDR3 nucleotides are TGCAGCGTAAGGGCGGGCGGCTCTGGAAACACCATATATTTT.

This clone showed up just once. The chain employs TRBV2 and TRBJ2-3, with 12 positions matching TRBD1. V lost 9 bases, J lost 4 bases, and 8 bases stayed unmatched. The CDR3 loop spans 15 amino acids. CDR1 SNHLY and CDR2 FYNNEI come from the germline V gene. CDR3 residues: CASFPGQGAADTQYF. The CDR3 bases are TGTGCCAGTTTTCCGGGACAGGGGGCCGCAGATACGCAGTATTTT.

The gene calls are TRBV9 and TRBJ1-2, with 8 bases identical to TRBD1. The CDR3 loop spans 15 amino acids. The V and J ends lost 3 bases and 5 bases, in that order; junction bases with no gene match: 9. Per the germline V gene, CDR1 is SGDLS and CDR2 is YYNGEE. Here the CDR3 DNA reads TGTGCCAGCAGCGGCTTGGGGACAGGAGTATATGGCTACACCTTC. It yields the protein CASSGLGTGVYGYTF.

This chain connects TRBV5-4 to TRBJ1-2; TRBD1 matches at 9 bases. V shed 4 bases and J 2 bases; nucleotides not matched to a gene: 9. This CDR3 comprises 16 residues. CDR1 is SGHNT and CDR2 is YYREEE in the germline V gene (reference sequence). CDR3 region: CASSPGQGVGNYGYTF. The DNA of the CDR3 is TGTGCCAGCAGCCCGGGACAGGGCGTCGGAAACTATGGCTACACCTTC.

This chain links TRBV2 with TRBJ1-5; perhaps TRBD1 as D (5 bases). Per germline, CDR1 SNHLY and CDR2 FYNNEI. The CDR3 has 16 amino acids. V was clipped by 3 bases and J by 0 bases, with 12 bases between them. The CDR3 bases are TGTGCCAGCAGTGATTGGGGGGTTAATAGCAATCAGCCCCAGCATTTT. This gives the protein CASSDWGVNSNQPQHF.